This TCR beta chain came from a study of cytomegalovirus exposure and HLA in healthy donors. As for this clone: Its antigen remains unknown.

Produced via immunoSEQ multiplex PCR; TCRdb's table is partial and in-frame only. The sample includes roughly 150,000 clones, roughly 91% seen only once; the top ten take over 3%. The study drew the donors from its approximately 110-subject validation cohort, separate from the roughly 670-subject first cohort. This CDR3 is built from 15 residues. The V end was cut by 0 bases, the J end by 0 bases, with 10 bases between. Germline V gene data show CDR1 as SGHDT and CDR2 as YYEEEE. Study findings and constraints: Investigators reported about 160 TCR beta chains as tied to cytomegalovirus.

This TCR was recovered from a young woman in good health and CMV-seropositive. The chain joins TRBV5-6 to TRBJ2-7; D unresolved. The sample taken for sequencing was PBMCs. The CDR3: CASSLVSKSSYEQYF. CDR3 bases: TGTGCCAGCAGCTTGGTGAGTAAGAGCTCCTACGAGCAGTACTTC.